One sample yielded the 7 T cell receptor beta chains listed below, sequenced in a study of T-cell memory formation after mild COVID-19. TCRdb re-derived calls from the 5' RACE reads in MiXCR, one entry per CDR3 protein. The sample lists hundreds of thousands of distinct CDR3 sequences, 15% to 20% seen once, with approximately 20% in the top ten. Sequences were obtained from PBMCs or a T cell subset sorted from them (not recorded which). The receptor set was obtained from a man between 18 and 29 years old who had mild COVID-19 (a few samples of this study predate the infection). Cell type and time point are not known.

This clonotype showed up just a few times. The J gene is TRBJ2-5, the V gene TRBV7-2, with a weak D call TRBD2 (5 bases). This CDR3 is built from 14 residues. CDR1 is SGHTA and CDR2 is FQGNSA in the germline V gene. Trimming shortened V by 4 bases and J by 7 bases, and 16 bases separated the two germline ends. CDR3 region: CASSSLRGKGTQYF. In DNA, the CDR3 is TGTGCCAGCAGCTCCCTTCGGGGAAAGGGGACCCAGTACTTC.

This chain links TRBV20-1 with TRBJ1-1; D unclear. Trimming took 3 bases from V and 7 from J, leaving 9 bases between them. The V gene's germline CDR1 is DFQATT and CDR2 SNEGSKA (reference sequence). The CDR3 covers 11 residues. The CDR3 loop reads CSASSPNEAFF. As DNA, the CDR3 is TGCAGTGCTAGTAGCCCGAATGAAGCTTTCTTT.

This clonotype was detected only a few times. This sequence joins TRBV12-3 or TRBV12-4 and TRBJ2-7; tentatively, D is TRBD1 (6 bases). V gave up 6 bases and J gave up 0 bases, with 9 bases separating them. The CDR3 contains 13 residues. CDR3 in amino acids: CASRQGPSYEQYV. In DNA form, the CDR3 reads TGTGCCAGCAGACAGGGACCCTCCTACGAGCAGTACGTC.

This clonotype appeared a few times. The chain carries TRBV27 and TRBJ2-6, with D perhaps TRBD1 or TRBD2 (5 bases each). The CDR3 consists of 15 residues. With 7 bases removed from V and 0 bases from J, the gap between germline ends came to 10 bases. The V gene's germline CDR1 is MNHEY and CDR2 SMNVEV (reference sequence). In nucleotides, the CDR3 is TGTGCCAGCACCTGGGGGAGCTCTGGGGCCAACGTCCTGACTTTC. Protein sequence: CASTWGSSGANVLTF. The full variable domain, in which reference TRBV27 and TRBJ2-6 provide the parts outside the CDR3, is EAQVTQNPRYLITVTGKKLTVTCSQNMNHEYMSWYRQDPGLGLRQIYYSMNVEVTDKGDVPEGYKVSRKEKRNFPLILESPSPNQTSLYFCASTWGSSGANVLTFGAGSRLTVL.

This clonotype was seen ten or more times. The chain has TRBV6-6 and TRBJ1-4, with 7 positions matching TRBD1. Looked up from germline, CDR1 is MNHNY and CDR2 is SVGAGI (reference sequence). V gave up 2 bases and J gave up 0 bases; unmatched junction bases: 9. The CDR3 totals 18 residues. The CDR3 sequence is CASSYNRDRDATNEKLFF. CDR3 nucleotide sequence: TGTGCCAGCAGTTACAATAGGGACAGAGATGCAACTAATGAAAAACTGTTTTTT.

The rearrangement joins TRBV20-1 to TRBJ2-2, with TRBD2 matching over 11 bases. There are 15 residues in the CDR3. Germline V gene sequence: CDR1 DFQATT, CDR2 SNEGSKA (reference sequence). The V and J ends lost 6 bases and 6 bases, in that order; junction bases with no gene match: 9. The CDR3 bases are TGCAGTGCGAGAAATAGCGGGGGGGCCTCCGGGGAGCTGTTTTTT. Residues: CSARNSGGASGELFF.

The rearrangement joins TRBV7-2 to TRBJ2-7, with D maybe TRBD1 (5 bases). The CDR3 loop spans 13 amino acids. CDR1 SGHTA and CDR2 FQGNSA come from the germline V gene. V lost 3 bases to trimming and J lost 7 bases, with 13 bases between them. The CDR3 region is CASSFQGQGEQYV. In DNA, the CDR3 is TGTGCCAGCAGCTTCCAGGGCCAAGGGGAGCAGTACGTC.